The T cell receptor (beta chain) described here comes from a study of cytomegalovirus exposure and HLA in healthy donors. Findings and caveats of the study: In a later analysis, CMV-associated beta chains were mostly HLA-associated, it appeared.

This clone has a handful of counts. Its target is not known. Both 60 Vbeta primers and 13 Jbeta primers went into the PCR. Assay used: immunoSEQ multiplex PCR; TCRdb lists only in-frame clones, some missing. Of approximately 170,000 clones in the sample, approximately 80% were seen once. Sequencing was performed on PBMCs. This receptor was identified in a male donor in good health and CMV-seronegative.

CDR3 in DNA: TGTGCCAGCAGTTACAAGGGAGGGGGTTCGGCTGAAGCTTTCTTT. It translates to CASSYKGGGSAEAFF. The J gene is TRBJ1-1, the V gene TRBV6-5, with a tentative D call TRBD1 (6 bases). Germline CDR1 reads MNHEY; CDR2 reads SVGAGI. The CDR3 loop spans 15 amino acids. Trimming cost V 2 bases and J 6 bases, with 16 bases left between them.